The sequence of this T cell receptor beta chain was determined in a study of shared clonotypes between healthy human individuals. Study results and limitations: Researchers sampled only blood; tissue repertoires likely differ.

Tens of thousands of T cell genomes, or 300 to 350 ng DNA, went into unsorted PBMC replicate PCRs. Researchers sequenced unsorted PBMC DNA using ten immunoSEQ deep assay plates. Using immunoSEQ multiplex PCR, the repertoire was profiled, and TCRdb retains in-frame clones only, with some absent. The profile shows about 460,000 clones, about 74% of them singletons. Donors were Caucasian adults residing in Nashville, Tennessee, USA. This clone was found a few times. Its specificity is not known. The CDR3 is 13 amino acids. Trimming at V came to 7 bases and at J to 4 bases, leaving 5 bases not matched to a gene. CDR1 SGHRS and CDR2 YFSETQ come from the germline V gene.

The specimen was PBMCs. The J gene is TRBJ1-5, the V gene TRBV5-1; 7 bases line up with TRBD1. The receptor was isolated from a woman in her thirties or forties in good health. Some clones in this sample may be carry-over from other donors' samples. Here the CDR3 DNA reads TGCGCCAGCCGGGCCAGGGGGAATCAGCCCCAGCATTTT. It codes for CASRARGNQPQHF.